The 7 T cell receptor beta chains presented below share a single source sample, sequenced in a study of cytomegalovirus exposure and HLA in healthy donors. The PCR was carried out with 60 Vbeta primers and 13 Jbeta primers. Only in-frame clones appear in the TCRdb table, and some are missing; sequencing was by immunoSEQ multiplex PCR. Its listing shows roughly 50,000 clones. Sequenced input: PBMCs. The receptors originated from a woman aged 60-75 years in good health and CMV-seropositive.

This chain uses TRBV19 with TRBJ2-1; maybe TRBD2 (6 bases). CDR1 is LNHDA, CDR2 SQIVND, per germline (reference sequence). Trimming took off 3 bases at V and 7 bases at J, with 10 bases between the two ends. The CDR3 spans 13 residues. The CDR3 coding sequence is TGTGCCAGTAGTATCGGAGGGACTAATGAGCAGTTCTTC. Protein product: CASSIGGTNEQFF.

The chain employs TRBV19 and TRBJ2-7; 9 bases are a match to TRBD1. V was clipped by 6 bases and J by 2 bases; unmatched bases: 5. Germline V CDR1 and CDR2: LNHDA, SQIVND (reference sequence). CDR3 size: 14 residues. CDR3 protein: CASSDRGSTYEQYF. The CDR3 coding sequence is TGTGCCAGTAGCGACAGGGGGAGCACCTACGAGCAGTACTTC.

The gene calls are TRBV6-5 and TRBJ1-1; no firm D call. The CDR3 is made up of 14 amino acids. Germline V gene sequence: CDR1 MNHEY, CDR2 SVGAGI. V gave up 2 bases and J gave up 3 bases, with 10 bases separating them. The CDR3, as DNA: TGTGCCAGCAGTTACGCGCCTCAGGACACTGAAGCTTTCTTT. Protein sequence: CASSYAPQDTEAFF.

J is TRBJ2-1 and V is TRBV7-9; the D gene is possibly TRBD1 (7 bases). This CDR3 has 17 amino acids. Trimming removed 7 bases from V and 0 bases from J, with 19 bases in between. Germline-derived CDR1 and CDR2 are SEHNR and FQNEAQ (reference sequence). CDR3 sequence reads: CASNWQGGDSSYNEQFF. CDR3 sequence (DNA): TGTGCCAGCAATTGGCAGGGGGGCGATAGCTCCTACAATGAGCAGTTCTTC.

The rearrangement uses TRBV6-1 and TRBJ2-7; TRBD1 aligns across 8 bases. The CDR3 is 14 amino acids. Germline CDR1 and CDR2: MNHNS and SASEGT. Germline trimming cut 4 bases from V and 3 bases from J; bases unmatched to any gene: 5. The chain's CDR3 is CASSGTGWNYEQYF. CDR3 coding DNA: TGTGCCAGCAGTGGGACAGGGTGGAACTACGAGCAGTACTTC.

The rearrangement joins TRBV7-8 to TRBJ1-5; D is possibly TRBD1 (6 bases). CDR1 SGHVS and CDR2 FQNEAQ come from the germline V gene. V gave up 0 bases and J gave up 8 bases, with 17 bases separating them. The length of the CDR3 is 16 residues. CDR3 sequence: CASSLAGGAGWEPQHF. The CDR3 nucleotides are TGTGCCAGCAGCTTAGCGGGGGGGGCAGGTTGGGAGCCCCAGCATTTT.

This rearrangement joins TRBV29-1 to TRBJ2-7; D is perhaps TRBD1 (5 bases). The ends were cut back, 4 bases at V and 6 bases at J, with 16 bases in the middle. Germline CDR1 reads SQVTM; CDR2 reads ANQGSEA. This CDR3 region has 13 residues. The CDR3: CSVAWQGLFEQYF. CDR3 nucleotides: TGCAGCGTTGCGTGGCAGGGTCTATTCGAGCAGTACTTC.